Following are 12 T cell receptor beta chains from one sample sequenced in a study of CD8+CD57+ T cells in acquired aplastic anemia. Using genomic DNA as the template, TCR beta VDJ and CDR3 profiling was carried out. MiXCR, run by TCRdb on the reads, gives a single entry per CDR3 protein. Among some 160,000 distinct CDR3 sequences, roughly 43% were seen once, and the ten largest hold about 2.6%. Selection for sequencing was limited to patients who had shown CD8+CD57+ cell expansion by flow cytometry. Sequenced: sorted CD4+, CD8+, or CD8+CD57+ T cells (not recorded which) from PBMCs. The origin of the receptors is a human donor with aplastic anemia.

The rearrangement links TRBV6-5 to TRBJ1-2, with D perhaps TRBD1 (5 bases). The CDR3 sequence is 15 residues long. V was pared by 7 bases and J by 1 base, with 16 bases between. The germline CDR1 and CDR2 sequences are MNHEY and SVGAGI. CDR3 in amino acids: CASITFLGDNYGYTF. CDR3 DNA sequence: TGTGCCAGCATTACGTTTTTGGGGGATAACTATGGCTACACCTTC.

This clonotype was seen at least ten times. V and J are TRBV12-3 or TRBV12-4 and TRBJ2-7; 9 nucleotides agree with TRBD2. This CDR3 region has 16 residues. Trimming cost V 1 base and J 3 bases; bases outside gene matches: 7. The CDR3 is CASSLEVSGSVYEQYF. DNA for the CDR3: TGTGCCAGCAGTTTAGAGGTTAGCGGGAGTGTCTACGAGCAGTACTTC.

The chain uses TRBV13 and TRBJ1-1, with unresolved D. Per the germline V gene, CDR1 is PRHDT and CDR2 is FYEKMQ (reference sequence). CDR3 length: 14 amino acids. The V end lost 3 bases, the J end lost 0 bases, and 8 bases lay between the germline ends. CDR3 amino acids: CASSFGRMNTEAFF. The CDR3 DNA reads TGTGCCAGCAGCTTTGGACGGATGAACACTGAAGCTTTCTTT.

This sequence joins TRBV24-1 and TRBJ2-7; either TRBD1 or TRBD2 may supply D (9 bases each). Trimming stripped 6 bases from V and 5 bases from J, with 31 bases between. This CDR3 spans 19 amino acids. CDR1 and CDR2 (germline): KGHDR, SFDVKD. Here the CDR3 reads CATSKGQGLSGRYPHEQYF. In DNA form, the CDR3 reads TGTGCCACCAGTAAGGGACAGGGACTCAGCGGGAGGTATCCCCACGAGCAGTACTTC.

There are many counts of this clonotype. The chain combines TRBV19 with TRBJ1-5; 9 nucleotides align to TRBD1. Per the germline V gene, CDR1 is LNHDA and CDR2 is SQIVND (reference sequence). This CDR3 has 15 amino acids. V lost 4 bases, J lost 4 bases, and 5 bases stayed unmatched. The CDR3 is CASSTPTGGNQPQHF. For the CDR3, the DNA is TGTGCCAGTAGTACTCCGACAGGGGGGAATCAGCCCCAGCATTTT.

This clonotype was picked up many times. This chain uses TRBV19 with TRBJ2-7; TRBD1 matches at 10 bases. Looked up from germline, CDR1 is LNHDA and CDR2 is SQIVND (reference sequence). With V trimmed by 5 bases and J by 1 base, 2 bases remained unmatched. The CDR3 is 14 residues long. Here the CDR3 reads CASSGDRGSYEQYF. The DNA of the CDR3 is TGTGCCAGTAGTGGGGACAGGGGTTCCTACGAGCAGTACTTC.

CDR3 in DNA: TGTGCCAGCAGCCCCGGACAGATTAACACCGGGGAGCTGTTTTTT. It encodes CASSPGQINTGELFF. The chain joins TRBV7-9 to TRBJ2-2; possibly TRBD1 for D (6 bases). CDR1 is SEHNR, CDR2 FQNEAQ, per germline (reference sequence). The V end was cut by 5 bases, the J end by 2 bases, with 12 bases between. The CDR3 contains 15 residues.

This clonotype was observed a handful of times. This rearrangement joins TRBV25-1 to TRBJ1-2, with D hard to call. The CDR3 length is 16 residues. V was trimmed by 3 bases and J by 6 bases, leaving 20 bases between them. The germline V gene has CDR1 MGHDK and CDR2 SYGVNS. CDR3 in DNA: TGTGCCAGCAGTGAGGCGTTAGGAGACATTGGAAATGGCTACACCTTC. Translation gives CASSEALGDIGNGYTF.

Ten or more counts support this clonotype. The chain carries TRBV2 and TRBJ2-2, with 11 bases identical to TRBD1. There are 16 residues in the CDR3. Per the germline V gene, CDR1 is SNHLY and CDR2 is FYNNEI. V was pared by 4 bases and J by 6 bases, with 7 bases of the junction left unmatched. In DNA, the CDR3 is TGTGCCAGCAGTGTGATGAGGACAGGGGGCTCCGGGGAGCTGTTTTTT. This translates into CASSVMRTGGSGELFF.

V usage is TRBV25-1 and J usage is TRBJ2-1, with 9 positions matching TRBD2. The CDR3 loop spans 17 amino acids. Germline V gene lookup returns CDR1 MGHDK and CDR2 SYGVNS. Trimming removed 4 bases from V and 3 bases from J; junction bases left unmatched: 10. The CDR3 here is CASSVFGLAGNYNEQFF. In DNA form, the CDR3 reads TGTGCCAGCAGTGTATTTGGTCTAGCGGGGAACTACAATGAGCAGTTCTTC.

About this clonotype: Being one base from a much bigger clone, this may be a read error. The rearrangement joins TRBV7-8 to TRBJ2-1, with TRBD1 identical over 7 bases. Looked up from germline, CDR1 is SGHVS and CDR2 is FQNEAQ. The CDR3 sequence is 15 residues long. As DNA, the CDR3 is TGTGCCAGCAGCACTACAGGGGCGGATTACAATGAGCAGATCTTC. Translated, it gives CASSTTGADYNEQIF.

The sample holds many counts of this clonotype. J is TRBJ2-1 and V is TRBV12-3 or TRBV12-4; possible D gene TRBD2, 6 bases. V lost 7 bases, J lost 4 bases, and 20 bases lay in between. The CDR3 length is 16 residues. This CDR3 is CASTYYGSRGYNEQFF. CDR3 DNA: TGTGCCAGCACGTATTACGGGAGCCGAGGGTACAATGAGCAGTTCTTC.